The source of this T cell receptor (beta chain) is a study of graft-versus-host responses after intestinal transplantation. A remark on this clone: Its antigen remains unknown.

This table comes from immunoSEQ multiplex PCR, and its TCRdb copy is limited to in-frame clones, with some not included. The sample shows fewer than 120,000 clones, about 93% of them seen only once. The clonotype originates from a human donor who received an intestinal transplant. The source was unstimulated CD8+ T cells sorted from spleen or lymph node cells, collected before intestinal transplant.

The chain's CDR3 is CASSLGGTYNEQFF. Here the CDR3 DNA reads TGTGCCAGCAGCCTAGGGGGCACGTACAATGAGCAGTTCTTC. The chain joins TRBV14 to TRBJ2-1, with 7 bases lining up with TRBD1. Germline V CDR1 and CDR2: SGHDN, FVKESK. The V gene end was trimmed by 4 bases and the J gene end by 4 bases; junction bases not matched to a gene: 4. The CDR3 is 14 amino acids.